One sample yielded the 17 T cell receptor beta chains listed below, sequenced in a study of T-cell reconstitution after alpha-beta-depleted transplantation in children. A library of TCRbeta sequences, prepared with unique molecular identifiers, was generated. TCRdb processed the PCR reads anew with MiXCR; each CDR3 protein has one entry. This sample carries a few hundred thousand distinct CDR3 sequences, roughly a tenth of them seen once, and the ten largest clones take approximately 5%. The sequencing here drew on PBMCs from the stem cell graft donor, taken from the stem cell graft. These receptors all stem from a human donor who donated a stem cell graft to a child with acute myeloid leukemia.

V is TRBV7-3 and J is TRBJ2-1, with D uncertain. Trimming took 1 base from V and 4 from J, leaving 11 bases between them. Per the germline V gene, CDR1 is SGHTA and CDR2 is FQGTGA. CDR3 length: 15 residues. The CDR3 is CASSLNPWGYNEQFF. The CDR3 nucleotides are TGTGCCAGCAGCTTAAATCCTTGGGGTTACAATGAGCAGTTCTTC.

A few counts support this clonotype. The V call is TRBV29-1, the J call TRBJ1-1; 7 bases fit TRBD1. The CDR3 is 15 amino acids. V was pared by 1 base and J by 4 bases, with 9 bases of the junction left unmatched. CDR1 and CDR2 from the germline V gene are SQVTM and ANQGSEA. CDR3 nucleotides: TGCAGCGTTGAAGGGATGACAGGGAGCGGCACTGAAGCTTTCTTT. As protein: CSVEGMTGSGTEAFF.

This clonotype came up a few times. The chain has TRBV10-3 and TRBJ2-2, with D perhaps matching TRBD1 (6 bases). This CDR3 comprises 15 residues. V gave up 10 bases and J gave up 0 bases, with 15 bases separating them. Germline V lookup: CDR1 ENHRY, CDR2 SYGVKD. CDR3 amino acids: CATNQGPTNTGELFF. Here the CDR3 DNA reads TGTGCCACCAACCAGGGGCCCACGAACACCGGGGAGCTGTTTTTT.

V and J are TRBV10-3 and TRBJ2-5; 7 positions agree with TRBD1. CDR3 length equals 14 residues. Germline V CDR1 and CDR2: ENHRY, SYGVKD. The J segment lost 5 bases and the V segment lost 6 bases, leaving 9 bases of the junction unmatched. The CDR3 reads CAIRPDRSDETQYF. In DNA form, the CDR3 reads TGTGCCATCAGGCCGGACAGGTCGGATGAGACCCAGTACTTC.

The chain joins TRBV18 to TRBJ1-2, with D unclear. The V gene lost 2 bases and the J gene lost 8 bases, with 12 bases spanning the gap. CDR3 length: 13 amino acids. Germline V gene sequence: CDR1 KGHSH, CDR2 LQKENI. CDR3 region: CASSPGPEQGYTF. As DNA, the CDR3 is TGTGCCAGCTCACCAGGCCCTGAGCAGGGCTACACCTTC.

This clonotype was observed a handful of times. The chain is built from TRBV6-1 and TRBJ1-5, with 7 bases that match TRBD1. V shed 5 bases and J 6 bases; nucleotides not matched to a gene: 7. Per germline, CDR1 MNHNS and CDR2 SASEGT. This CDR3 comprises 14 residues. The CDR3 region has the DNA TGTGCCAGCAGTAGCCGGGACAGCGTTCAGCCCCAGCATTTT. This gives the protein CASSSRDSVQPQHF.

This clonotype was seen only a few times. The CDR3 is CSASGGGLAGSSYNEQFF. DNA of the CDR3: TGCAGTGCTAGCGGGGGGGGCCTAGCGGGAAGCTCCTACAATGAGCAGTTCTTC. The rearrangement uses TRBV20-1 and TRBJ2-1, with 9 nucleotides matching TRBD2. The CDR3 is 18 residues long. Germline V gives CDR1 DFQATT, CDR2 SNEGSKA (reference sequence). V trimming: 3 bases; J trimming: 0 bases; junction bases outside the gene matches: 12.

V is TRBV6-1 and J is TRBJ2-5, with 7 bases fitting TRBD1. Per the germline V gene, CDR1 is MNHNS and CDR2 is SASEGT. The CDR3 has 15 residues. Germline trimming cut 6 bases from V and 5 bases from J; bases unmatched to any gene: 12. The CDR3 DNA reads as TGTGCCAGCAGCCCCCGGGACAGATTCAGGGAGACCCAGTACTTC. Translating it yields CASSPRDRFRETQYF.

The genes are TRBV12-3 or TRBV12-4 and TRBJ1-6; tentatively, D is TRBD1 (5 bases). The V and J ends lost 1 base and 7 bases respectively, with 11 bases between them. CDR3 size: 15 residues. CDR3 sequence: CASSLGMGENSPLHF. The CDR3 coding sequence is TGTGCCAGCAGTTTAGGAATGGGGGAGAATTCACCCCTCCACTTT.

This clonotype was recorded many times. The V call is TRBV5-1, the J call TRBJ2-7, with 10 bases lining up with TRBD1. CDR3 length equals 14 residues. CDR1 is SGHRS, CDR2 YFSETQ, per germline. Unmatched junction bases numbered 5, after V lost 5 bases and J lost 3 bases. Here the CDR3 DNA reads TGCGCCAGCAGGCCGACAGGGGGCGGCTACGAGCAGTACTTC. As protein: CASRPTGGGYEQYF.

V is TRBV30 and J is TRBJ1-1; TRBD1 aligns across 7 bases. V shed 0 bases and J 6 bases; nucleotides not matched to a gene: 4. The length of the CDR3 is 13 residues. Germline values: CDR1 GTSNPN, CDR2 SVGIG (reference sequence). This CDR3 reads CAWSVQGGSEAFF. DNA for the CDR3: TGTGCCTGGAGTGTTCAAGGGGGCTCTGAAGCTTTCTTT.

This chain connects TRBV20-1 to TRBJ1-4; 8 bases fit TRBD1. Germline assignment: CDR1 DFQATT and CDR2 SNEGSKA (reference sequence). The CDR3 sequence is 13 residues long. V trimming: 3 bases; J trimming: 6 bases; junction bases outside the gene matches: 3. The CDR3 nucleotides read TGCAGTGCTAGGGTCAGGGGGCATGAAAAACTGTTTTTT. This sequence encodes CSARVRGHEKLFF.

The J gene is TRBJ1-1, the V gene TRBV30; D is uncertain. Deletions cut 1 base from V and 7 bases from J, with 4 bases between. CDR3 length equals 10 residues. Germline V gene lookup returns CDR1 GTSNPN and CDR2 SVGIG (reference sequence). In nucleotides, the CDR3 is TGTGCCTGGAGTGGAAATGAAGCTTTCTTT. Encoded protein: CAWSGNEAFF.

This clonotype was counted ten times or more. V is TRBV25-1 and J is TRBJ1-1, with a weak D call TRBD1 (6 bases). Germline assignment: CDR1 MGHDK and CDR2 SYGVNS. Trimming stripped 6 bases from V and 1 base from J, with 12 bases between. The length of the CDR3 is 14 residues. The CDR3 DNA reads as TGTGCCAGCAGAAAGGCAGGGGCGAACACTGAAGCTTTCTTT. Protein: CASRKAGANTEAFF.

This chain uses TRBV12-3 or TRBV12-4 with TRBJ2-2; 10 bases are shared with TRBD2. V trimming: 5 bases; J trimming: 4 bases; junction bases outside the gene matches: 7. The CDR3 loop spans 16 amino acids. Here the CDR3 reads CASSGTSGAFTGELFF. CDR3 coding DNA: TGTGCCAGCAGTGGAACTAGCGGGGCCTTCACCGGGGAGCTGTTTTTT.

The gene calls are TRBV14 and TRBJ2-3; the match to TRBD2 covers 9 bases. Germline assignment: CDR1 SGHDN and CDR2 FVKESK. V was pared by 2 bases and J by 6 bases, with 6 bases of the junction left unmatched. The length of the CDR3 is 15 residues. CDR3 sequence: CASSQLAGPGDTQYF. The CDR3 DNA is TGTGCCAGCAGCCAACTAGCGGGGCCAGGGGATACGCAGTATTTT. The full variable domain, completed using reference TRBV14 and TRBJ2-3, is EAGVTQFPSHSVIEKGQTVTLRCDPISGHDNLYWYRRVMGKEIKFLLHFVKESKQDESGMPNNRFLAERTGGTYSTLKVQPAELEDSGVYFCASSQLAGPGDTQYFGPGTRLTVL.

Ten or more counts support this clonotype. This sequence joins TRBV10-3 and TRBJ2-3, with a possible D match to TRBD2 (6 bases). The germline V gene has CDR1 ENHRY and CDR2 SYGVKD. The CDR3 is 13 residues long. V was cut by 7 bases and J by 1 base, with 9 bases left in between. The CDR3 DNA reads TGTGCCATCACTCCGGGGGGCACAGATACGCAGTATTTT. Translated, it gives CAITPGGTDTQYF.